This passage covers 19 T cell receptor beta chains from one sample sequenced in a study of cytomegalovirus exposure and HLA in healthy donors. PCR was performed using 60 Vbeta and 13 Jbeta primers. TCRdb keeps only in-frame clones here, not all; method: immunoSEQ multiplex PCR. The table records 90,000 to 150,000 clones, 75% to 85% of them present only once. The sequenced material came from PBMCs. These TCRs come from a man aged 40-55 years in good health and CMV-seronegative.

The chain carries TRBV6-5 and TRBJ2-5; TRBD1 might be the D (5 bases). The DNA end favors TRBJ2-7, so the J call may be wrong. CDR1 MNHEY and CDR2 SVGAGI come from the germline V gene. The CDR3 has 15 residues. The CDR3 DNA follows: TGTGCCAGCGGAAGAACAGGAGATCCTCCCTACGAGCAGTACTTC. Translation gives CASGRTGDPPYEQYF.

This chain uses TRBV11-2 with TRBJ2-7; D call uncertain. CDR1 and CDR2 from the germline V gene are SGHAT and FQNNGV. CDR3 length equals 12 residues. The germline V and J ends were trimmed by 4 bases and 1 base, with 5 bases remaining between them. The DNA for the CDR3 is TGTGCCAGCAGCTCCCAGTCCTACGAGCAGTACTTC. This gives the protein CASSSQSYEQYF.

A few counts support this clone. This chain connects TRBV18 to TRBJ2-1; D is possibly TRBD2 (6 bases). CDR3 length equals 16 residues. The V gene's germline CDR1 is KGHSH and CDR2 LQKENI. The V end was cut by 0 bases, the J end by 1 base, with 10 bases between. The chain's CDR3 is CASSPPSGESYNEQFF. DNA for the CDR3: TGTGCCAGCTCACCACCTTCGGGGGAATCCTACAATGAGCAGTTCTTC.

This chain links TRBV28 with TRBJ1-3, with D unresolved. With 8 bases removed from V and 0 bases from J, the gap between germline ends came to 11 bases. The CDR3 is 14 amino acids. The V gene's germline CDR1 is MDHEN and CDR2 SYDVKM. CDR3 loop: CASGTESSGNTIYF. The DNA of the CDR3 is TGTGCCAGCGGAACGGAGAGCTCTGGAAACACCATATATTTT.

This sequence joins TRBV27 and TRBJ1-2, with D uncertain. The CDR3 contains 14 residues. V was clipped by 7 bases and J by 4 bases, with 16 bases between them. From germline, CDR1 is MNHEY and CDR2 SMNVEV (reference sequence). CDR3 nucleotide sequence: TGTGCCAGCACGCAGAACCCTCATTCCTATGGCTACACCTTC. As protein: CASTQNPHSYGYTF.

V usage is TRBV7-9 and J usage is TRBJ1-2; 9 bases are a match to TRBD1. Germline CDR1 is SEHNR and CDR2 is FQNEAQ (reference sequence). The J segment lost 12 bases and the V segment lost 1 base, leaving 9 bases of the junction unmatched. The CDR3 consists of 14 residues. CDR3: CASSLERDRVWNTF. CDR3 DNA: TGTGCCAGCAGCTTAGAGAGGGACAGGGTTTGGAACACCTTC.

V is TRBV6-5 and J is TRBJ1-4, with a weak D call TRBD1 (6 bases). CDR3 length: 15 residues. The germline V gene encodes CDR1 MNHEY and CDR2 SVGAGI. The V end lost 6 bases, the J end lost 0 bases, and 11 bases lay between the germline ends. The DNA of the CDR3 is TGTGCCAGCAGGCAATCAGGGGCAACTAATGAAAAACTGTTTTTT. Its protein product is CASRQSGATNEKLFF.

This chain uses TRBV28 with TRBJ1-1, with TRBD1 as a possible D gene (6 bases). The CDR3 is 14 residues long. Trimming shortened V by 6 bases and J by 5 bases, and 16 bases separated the two germline ends. Germline assignment: CDR1 MDHEN and CDR2 SYDVKM. Here the CDR3 reads CASSGGGGGTEAFF. The CDR3, as DNA: TGTGCCAGCAGCGGGGGGGGCGGTGGTACTGAAGCTTTCTTT. Supplemented by reference TRBV28 and TRBJ1-1, the full variable domain reads DVKVTQSSRYLVKRTGEKVFLECVQDMDHENMFWYRQDPGLGLRLIYFSYDVKMKEKGDIPEGYSVSREKKERFSLILESASTNQTSMYLCASSGGGGGTEAFFGQGTRLTVV.

This chain connects TRBV7-2 to TRBJ2-6; D is possibly TRBD1 (5 bases). V dropped 1 base and J dropped 0 bases, with 10 bases sitting between them. CDR3 size: 17 residues. Germline V lookup: CDR1 SGHTA, CDR2 FQGNSA. The CDR3 spells CASSLVGASSGANVLTF. CDR3 sequence (DNA): TGTGCCAGCAGCTTAGTAGGGGCGAGCTCTGGGGCCAACGTCCTGACTTTC.

This chain uses TRBV6-5 with TRBJ2-1, with a weak D call TRBD2 (7 bases). Trimming stripped 3 bases from V and 9 bases from J, with 18 bases between. CDR3 length: 15 amino acids. The germline V gene encodes CDR1 MNHEY and CDR2 SVGAGI. CDR3: CASSYTGLAVTEQFF. DNA of the CDR3: TGTGCCAGCAGTTATACAGGGCTAGCGGTAACTGAGCAGTTCTTC.

V gene TRBV5-1 combines with J gene TRBJ2-3, with D possibly TRBD1 on 6 matching bases. Trimming cost V 0 bases and J 0 bases, with 8 bases left between them. Germline CDR1 is SGHRS and CDR2 is YFSETQ. The CDR3 consists of 15 residues. The CDR3 sequence: CASSLGRGSTDTQYF. CDR3 nucleotides: TGCGCCAGCAGCTTGGGCAGGGGAAGCACAGATACGCAGTATTTT.

In nucleotides, the CDR3 is TGTGCCAGCAGGGGGACCGGGACAGGGGACGATGGCTACACCTTC. Its translation is CASRGTGTGDDGYTF. The chain links TRBV6-6 to TRBJ1-2; TRBD1 matches at 10 bases. The V gene's germline CDR1 is MNHNY and CDR2 SVGAGI (reference sequence). CDR3 length equals 15 residues. J was trimmed by 6 bases and V by 6 bases; bases with no gene match: 10.

The V call is TRBV7-2, the J call TRBJ2-5, with 8 nucleotides matching TRBD1. Matching the DNA end better, TRBJ2-7 makes the J call doubtful. The germline V gene has CDR1 SGHTA and CDR2 FQGNSA. This CDR3 has 15 amino acids. CDR3: CASSPGQDHSYEQYF. The CDR3 bases are TGTGCCAGCAGCCCGGGACAGGACCATTCCTACGAGCAGTACTTC.

This clone was detected only once. The chain links TRBV4-1 to TRBJ1-4; D gene ambiguous. Germline V lookup: CDR1 MGHRA, CDR2 YSYEKL. Between the trimmed V and J ends, which lost 4 bases and 0 bases, there was a span of 9 bases. The CDR3 is made up of 15 amino acids. The CDR3 DNA reads as TGCGCCAGCAGCCCCCCCACTGCAACTAATGAAAAACTGTTTTTT. Amino acid sequence: CASSPPTATNEKLFF.

The J gene is TRBJ1-1, the V gene TRBV5-1, with 7 nucleotides matching TRBD1. Germline lookup yields CDR1 SGHRS and CDR2 YFSETQ. Trimming removed 4 bases from V and 1 base from J; junction bases left unmatched: 7. The CDR3 is made up of 15 amino acids. CDR3 in amino acids: CASSPDRTGNTEAFF. The DNA for the CDR3 is TGCGCCAGCAGCCCAGATAGGACAGGGAACACTGAAGCTTTCTTT.

This chain joins TRBV18 and TRBJ1-3; 8 bases are a match to TRBD1. CDR1 and CDR2 from the germline V gene are KGHSH and LQKENI. The V and J ends lost 5 bases and 7 bases, in that order; junction bases with no gene match: 7. The CDR3 has 14 amino acids. CDR3 DNA: TGTGCCAGCTCAGGGACAGGCGCAGCGAACACCATATATTTT. Its translation is CASSGTGAANTIYF.

The rearrangement links TRBV7-2 to TRBJ1-5; D gene unclear. V shed 2 bases and J shed 5 bases, with 10 bases lying between them. This CDR3 has 14 amino acids. Per germline, CDR1 SGHTA and CDR2 FQGNSA. CDR3 DNA sequence: TGTGCCAGCAGCTTATACGTTTCGGATCAGCCCCAGCATTTT. It yields the protein CASSLYVSDQPQHF.

The genes are TRBV4-3 and TRBJ2-3; 8 nucleotides match TRBD2. The CDR3 has 16 amino acids. CDR1 and CDR2 from the germline V gene are LGHNA and YSLEER. V lost 2 bases, J lost 3 bases, and 7 bases stayed unmatched. The CDR3 nucleotides read TGCGCCAGCAGCCAATTTTGGCGGGGGGAGACAGATACGCAGTATTTT. It translates to CASSQFWRGETDTQYF.

Only one count was recorded for this clone. The chain has TRBV27 and TRBJ1-5; D gene unclear. Germline V lookup: CDR1 MNHEY, CDR2 SMNVEV (reference sequence). This CDR3 spans 12 amino acids. Trimming pared 5 bases from V and 3 bases from J, leaving 5 bases between. The chain's CDR3 is CASSPLNQPQHF. In DNA, the CDR3 is TGTGCCAGCAGTCCCCTCAATCAGCCCCAGCATTTT.